Listed here are 22 T cell receptor beta chains from one sample, sequenced in a study of blood T cells in healthy people across ages. Alongside a J-beta primer mix, a sample-barcoded 5' primer served in a second PCR lasting 7 to 11 cycles. TCRdb recomputed calls from the 5' RACE reads with MiXCR, one row per CDR3 protein. The sample has 760,000 or so distinct CDR3 sequences, 25% seen once. These data also featured in a second study, about T cells of mothers and their children.

Sequencing input: blood. These receptors were collected from a boy between 10 and 17 years old in good health.

The chain joins TRBV5-1 to TRBJ2-1; TRBD2 matches at 7 bases. CDR3 length: 14 amino acids. The V gene's germline CDR1 is SGHRS and CDR2 YFSETQ. V gave up 2 bases and J gave up 7 bases; unmatched junction bases: 6. The CDR3: CASSFSLARNEQFF. In DNA form, the CDR3 reads TGCGCCAGCAGCTTTTCACTAGCGCGAAATGAGCAGTTCTTC.

Details on this clonotype: Sequence at one end of the junction differs from germline and may be a read error. CDR3 in DNA: TGTGCCAGCAGCTTAGGGGACTCGCACAATGAGCAGTTCTTC. Encoded protein: CASSLGDSHNEQFF. The chain recombines TRBV12-3 or TRBV12-4 with TRBJ2-1; tentative D call: TRBD2 (6 bases). The CDR3 consists of 14 residues.

This clonotype was seen only a few times. The chain uses TRBV3-1 and TRBJ2-2; 11 positions match TRBD2. The CDR3 spans 15 residues. Trimming cost V 6 bases and J 6 bases; bases outside gene matches: 6. Germline lookup yields CDR1 LGHDT and CDR2 YNNKEL (reference sequence). CDR3 coding DNA: TGTGCCAGCAGGCCCGGGACTAGCGGCCCCGGGGAGCTGTTTTTT. Protein: CASRPGTSGPGELFF.

A few counts support this clonotype. The chain employs TRBV3-1 and TRBJ2-1; TRBD2 might be the D (6 bases). Trimming cost V 1 base and J 7 bases, with 14 bases left between them. The CDR3 extends over 15 amino acids. CDR1 is LGHDT, CDR2 YNNKEL, per germline (reference sequence). CDR3 DNA sequence: TGTGCCAGCAGCCAAGGGACAAGGGAGGAGAATGAGCAGTTCTTC. Translated: CASSQGTREENEQFF.

This clonotype turned up a few times. The J gene is TRBJ1-1, the V gene TRBV19; 8 bases align to TRBD1. In germline, CDR1 is LNHDA, CDR2 SQIVND (reference sequence). The CDR3 contains 18 residues. Trimming cost V 2 bases and J 0 bases; bases outside gene matches: 11. In DNA, the CDR3 is TGTGCCAGTAGTATATCCGGGACAGGAATAATGATGAACACTGAAGCTTTCTTT. This gives the protein CASSISGTGIMMNTEAFF.

Regarding this clonotype: It is likely a read error, because the conserved phenylalanine at the end of the CDR3 is missing. The genes are TRBV27 and TRBJ1-5; D call uncertain. The CDR3 totals 13 residues. V lost 1 base and J 4 bases, leaving 5 bases between the germline ends. Germline V gene sequence: CDR1 MNHEY, CDR2 SMNVEV (reference sequence). The CDR3 reads CASSLLGNQPQHL. The CDR3 DNA reads TGTGCCAGCAGTTTATTAGGGAATCAGCCCCAGCATCTT.

This clonotype appeared a few times. J is TRBJ2-3 and V is TRBV5-1; D is unresolved. The V gene lost 4 bases and the J gene lost 4 bases, with 7 bases spanning the gap. Germline values: CDR1 SGHRS, CDR2 YFSETQ. CDR3 length equals 12 residues. The CDR3 loop reads CASSARADTQYF. The CDR3 DNA is TGCGCCAGCAGCGCACGGGCAGATACGCAGTATTTT.

V and J are TRBV20-1 and TRBJ2-7; D ambiguous. CDR3 length: 15 amino acids. Between the trimmed V and J ends, which lost 3 bases and 4 bases, there was a span of 19 bases. Germline CDR1 is DFQATT and CDR2 is SNEGSKA (reference sequence). The CDR3 DNA reads as TGCAGTGCTAGGGACCGGGCGGAAGGGATTTACGAGCAGTACTTC. It is translated as CSARDRAEGIYEQYF.

The gene calls are TRBV5-1 and TRBJ2-5; 8 bases line up with TRBD1. The CDR3 runs 15 residues. J was trimmed by 0 bases and V by 4 bases; bases with no gene match: 5. CDR1 is SGHRS, CDR2 YFSETQ, per germline. The CDR3 here is CASSQGQGNQETQYF. CDR3 bases: TGCGCCAGCAGCCAAGGACAGGGCAACCAAGAGACCCAGTACTTC.

The V and J genes are TRBV29-1 and TRBJ2-3; 9 bases match TRBD2. Germline trimming cut 6 bases from V and 2 bases from J; bases unmatched to any gene: 6. The CDR3 is 14 residues long. Germline values: CDR1 SQVTM, CDR2 ANQGSEA. CDR3 coding DNA: TGCAGCGTGAAGCGGGGGGTCTACACAGATACGCAGTATTTT. Translating gives CSVKRGVYTDTQYF.

This clonotype appeared a few times. The J gene is TRBJ1-1, the V gene TRBV7-9, with 7 bases fitting TRBD1. The ends lost 3 bases at V and 11 bases at J; junction bases unmatched: 6. CDR1 and CDR2 (germline): SEHNR, FQNEAQ (reference sequence). The CDR3 contains 12 residues. CDR3 DNA sequence: TGTGCCAGCAGCTTGACAGGGATACGGGCTTTCTTT. It encodes CASSLTGIRAFF.

This rearrangement joins TRBV5-1 to TRBJ2-3; maybe TRBD2 (5 bases). The CDR3 has 16 residues. The ends were cut back, 1 base at V and 1 base at J, with 13 bases in the middle. Germline V gives CDR1 SGHRS, CDR2 YFSETQ. CDR3 coding DNA: TGCGCCAGCAGCTTGCTCGGGGATAGGGGCACAGATACGCAGTATTTT. Encoded protein: CASSLLGDRGTDTQYF.

The chain employs TRBV11-2 and TRBJ2-7; TRBD2 is a possible D gene (5 bases). The germline CDR1 and CDR2 sequences are SGHAT and FQNNGV. The CDR3 length is 17 residues. V was clipped by 1 base and J by 2 bases, with 18 bases between them. CDR3 region: CASSLVLEGLSTYEQYF. In nucleotides, the CDR3 is TGTGCCAGCAGCTTAGTCCTCGAGGGCTTATCTACCTACGAGCAGTACTTC.

In its sample, this clonotype was seen a few times. The V and J genes are TRBV2 and TRBJ2-3, with TRBD2 matching 7 bases. This CDR3 has 15 residues. Trimming removed 6 bases from V and 2 bases from J; junction bases left unmatched: 8. The germline V gene encodes CDR1 SNHLY and CDR2 FYNNEI. The chain's CDR3 is CASSLRLAVTDTQYF. The DNA of the CDR3 is TGTGCCAGCAGCCTCAGACTAGCAGTCACAGATACGCAGTATTTT. The whole variable domain, remainder taken from reference TRBV2 and TRBJ2-3, is EPEVTQTPSHQVTQMGQEVILRCVPISNHLYFYWYRQILGQKVEFLVSFYNNEISEKSEIFDDQFSVERPDGSNFTLKIRSTKLEDSAMYFCASSLRLAVTDTQYFGPGTRLTVL.

This clonotype has a handful of counts. The V and J genes are TRBV7-3 and TRBJ2-2, with 7 bases lining up with TRBD1. V gave up 5 bases and J gave up 8 bases; unmatched junction bases: 11. This CDR3 is built from 15 residues. Germline lookup yields CDR1 SGHTA and CDR2 FQGTGA. The CDR3 loop reads CASSPQGSGPGELFF. The CDR3 DNA sequence: TGTGCCAGCAGCCCACAGGGGTCTGGTCCGGGGGAGCTGTTTTTT.

This clonotype was seen a handful of times. The chain links TRBV4-1 to TRBJ2-2; 8 nucleotides match TRBD2. In germline, CDR1 is MGHRA, CDR2 YSYEKL. CDR3 length equals 17 residues. V lost 1 base and J lost 4; bases outside the gene matches: 8. CDR3 nucleotide sequence: TGCGCCAGCAGCCAAGTGGACATGGGACTAGGCACCGGGGAGCTGTTTTTT. Its translation is CASSQVDMGLGTGELFF.

The chain links TRBV19 to TRBJ2-7; 8 bases map to TRBD2. The germline CDR1 and CDR2 sequences are LNHDA and SQIVND (reference sequence). This CDR3 is built from 14 residues. V shed 3 bases and J 6 bases; nucleotides not matched to a gene: 7. The CDR3 region is CASSISAGGREQYF. Here the CDR3 DNA reads TGTGCCAGTAGTATTTCGGCGGGAGGCCGCGAGCAGTACTTC.

In its sample, this clonotype was seen a few times. The genes are TRBV5-1 and TRBJ2-7; a possible D gene is TRBD2 (5 bases). Deletions cut 4 bases from V and 5 bases from J, with 13 bases between. CDR3 length: 13 residues. Germline-derived CDR1 and CDR2 are SGHRS and YFSETQ. The CDR3 DNA sequence: TGCGCCAGCAGCCTTTCAGCGGATGACGAGCAGTACTTC. Translating gives CASSLSADDEQYF.

This clonotype was observed a handful of times. V usage is TRBV20-1 and J usage is TRBJ1-3; D unresolved. Germline values: CDR1 DFQATT, CDR2 SNEGSKA (reference sequence). V lost 6 bases, J lost 0 bases, and 18 bases lay in between. CDR3 length: 16 residues. The CDR3 sequence: CSALSRSRFSGNTIYF. The CDR3, as DNA: TGCAGTGCCTTAAGCCGTTCGCGGTTCTCTGGAAACACCATATATTTT.

This clonotype showed up just a few times. The chain uses TRBV29-1 and TRBJ2-5; 8 nucleotides line up with TRBD2. The end of the DNA fits TRBJ2-1 better, so the J call may be wrong. CDR3 size: 13 residues. Germline V gives CDR1 SQVTM, CDR2 ANQGSEA. CDR3 DNA: TGCAGCGCTGAGCGGGGGAGCGTCAATGAGCAGTTCTTC. Its translation is CSAERGSVNEQFF.

V gene TRBV27 combines with J gene TRBJ2-5; no clear D gene. Matching the DNA end better, TRBJ2-7 makes the J call doubtful. Germline V lookup: CDR1 MNHEY, CDR2 SMNVEV (reference sequence). This CDR3 is 12 amino acids long. CDR3 sequence reads: CASSPLDGEQYF. The CDR3 region has the DNA TGTGCCAGCAGTCCTTTGGACGGCGAGCAGTACTTC.

This chain connects TRBV5-5 to TRBJ1-4; no firm D call. The V end lost 3 bases, the J end lost 0 bases, and 9 bases lay between the germline ends. The CDR3 runs 15 residues. Germline values: CDR1 SGHKS, CDR2 YYEKEE (reference sequence). The CDR3 spells CASSSLWATNEKLFF. CDR3 coding DNA: TGTGCCAGCAGCTCCTTGTGGGCAACTAATGAAAAACTGTTTTTT.